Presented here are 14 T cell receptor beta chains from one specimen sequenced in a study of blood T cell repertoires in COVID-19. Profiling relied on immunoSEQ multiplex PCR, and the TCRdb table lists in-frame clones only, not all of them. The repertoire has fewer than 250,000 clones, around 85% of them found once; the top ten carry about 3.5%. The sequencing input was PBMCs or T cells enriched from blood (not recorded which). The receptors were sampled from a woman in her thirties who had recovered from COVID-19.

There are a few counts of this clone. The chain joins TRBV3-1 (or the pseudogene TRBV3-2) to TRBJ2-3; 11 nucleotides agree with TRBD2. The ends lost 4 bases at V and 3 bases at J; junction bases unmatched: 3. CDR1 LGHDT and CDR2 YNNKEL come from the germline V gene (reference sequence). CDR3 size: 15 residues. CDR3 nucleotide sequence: TGTGCCAGCAGCCCATGGACTAGCGGGACAGATACGCAGTATTTT. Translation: CASSPWTSGTDTQYF.

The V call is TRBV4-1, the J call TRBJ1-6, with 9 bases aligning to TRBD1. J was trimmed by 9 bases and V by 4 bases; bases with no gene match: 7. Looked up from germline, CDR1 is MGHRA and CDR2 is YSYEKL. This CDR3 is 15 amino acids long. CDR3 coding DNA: TGCGCCAGCAGCCCCACCGGGACAGGGAGTTCACCCCTCCACTTT. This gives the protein CASSPTGTGSSPLHF.

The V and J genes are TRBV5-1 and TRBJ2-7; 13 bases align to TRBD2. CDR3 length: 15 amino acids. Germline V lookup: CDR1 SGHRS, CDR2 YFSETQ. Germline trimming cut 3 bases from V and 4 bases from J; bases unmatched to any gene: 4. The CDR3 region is CASSSGTSGTYEQYF. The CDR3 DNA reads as TGCGCCAGCAGCTCCGGGACTAGCGGGACATACGAGCAGTACTTC.

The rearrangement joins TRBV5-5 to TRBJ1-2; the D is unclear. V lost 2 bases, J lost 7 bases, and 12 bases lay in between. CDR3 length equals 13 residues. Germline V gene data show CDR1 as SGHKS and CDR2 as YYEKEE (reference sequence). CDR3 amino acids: CASSLLSRGGYTF. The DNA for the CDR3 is TGTGCCAGCAGCTTATTAAGCCGGGGTGGCTACACCTTC.

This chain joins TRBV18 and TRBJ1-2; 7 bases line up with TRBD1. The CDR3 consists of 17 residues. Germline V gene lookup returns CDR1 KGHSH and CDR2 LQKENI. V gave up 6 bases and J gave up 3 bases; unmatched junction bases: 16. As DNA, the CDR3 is TGTGCCAGCTCCCCTCCTCTGGGGACAGATGCCGACTATGGCTACACCTTC. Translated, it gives CASSPPLGTDADYGYTF.

The CDR3 reads CSVEEGEYDLTDTQYF. In DNA form, the CDR3 reads TGCAGCGTTGAAGAGGGCGAGTACGACCTCACAGATACGCAGTATTTT. The J gene is TRBJ2-3, the V gene TRBV29-1; D gene unclear. Germline CDR1 is SQVTM and CDR2 is ANQGSEA. The ends were cut back, 0 bases at V and 2 bases at J, with 15 bases in the middle. The CDR3 has 16 amino acids.

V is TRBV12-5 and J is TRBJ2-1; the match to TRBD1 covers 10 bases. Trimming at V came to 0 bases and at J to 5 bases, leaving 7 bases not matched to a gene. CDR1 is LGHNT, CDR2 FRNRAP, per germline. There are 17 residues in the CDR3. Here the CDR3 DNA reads TGTGCTAGTGGTTTGGTACGAGGGACAGGGGTCCACAATGAGCAGTTCTTC. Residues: CASGLVRGTGVHNEQFF.

Written as DNA, the CDR3 is TGTGCCAGCAGCCCCCGTAGCGCCGGGACAGAAAGAAACACCATATATTTT. Translated, it gives CASSPRSAGTERNTIYF. V gene TRBV9 combines with J gene TRBJ1-3; 7 positions agree with TRBD1. Trimming removed 4 bases from V and 5 bases from J; junction bases left unmatched: 15. Looked up from germline, CDR1 is SGDLS and CDR2 is YYNGEE. The CDR3 contains 17 residues.

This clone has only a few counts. CDR3 region: CASSLEARAYGYTF. As DNA, the CDR3 is TGTGCCAGCAGCTTGGAAGCCAGGGCCTATGGCTACACCTTC. The V and J genes are TRBV5-6 and TRBJ1-2; a weak D match, TRBD1 (5 bases). V was clipped by 0 bases and J by 4 bases, with 10 bases between them. Germline CDR1 is SGHDT and CDR2 is YYEEEE. The CDR3 consists of 14 residues.

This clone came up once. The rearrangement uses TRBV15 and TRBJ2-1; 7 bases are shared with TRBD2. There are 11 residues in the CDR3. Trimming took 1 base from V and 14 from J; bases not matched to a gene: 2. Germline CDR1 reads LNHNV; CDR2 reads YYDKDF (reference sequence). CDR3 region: CATSRGTSKFF. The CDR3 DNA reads TGTGCCACCAGCAGAGGGACTAGTAAGTTCTTC.

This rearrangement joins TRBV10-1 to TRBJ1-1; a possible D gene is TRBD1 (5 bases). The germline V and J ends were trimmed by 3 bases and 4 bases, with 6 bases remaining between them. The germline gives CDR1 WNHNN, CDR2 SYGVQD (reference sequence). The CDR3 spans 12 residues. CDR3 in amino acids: CASSEGVTEAFF. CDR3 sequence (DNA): TGCGCCAGCAGTGAAGGGGTCACTGAAGCTTTCTTT.

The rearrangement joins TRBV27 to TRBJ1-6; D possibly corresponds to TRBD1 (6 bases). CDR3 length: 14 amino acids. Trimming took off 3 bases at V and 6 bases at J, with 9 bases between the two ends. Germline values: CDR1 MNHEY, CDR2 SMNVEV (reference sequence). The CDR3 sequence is CASSFSGANSPLHF. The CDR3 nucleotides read TGTGCCAGCAGTTTCTCAGGGGCTAATTCACCCCTCCACTTT.

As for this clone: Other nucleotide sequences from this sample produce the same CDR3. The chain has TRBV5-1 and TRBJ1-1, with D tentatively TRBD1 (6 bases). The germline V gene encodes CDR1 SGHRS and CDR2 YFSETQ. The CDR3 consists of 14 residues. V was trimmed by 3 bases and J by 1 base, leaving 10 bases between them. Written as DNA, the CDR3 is TGCGCCAGCAGCTCTCCGGGACAGAACACTGAAGCTTTCTTT. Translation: CASSSPGQNTEAFF. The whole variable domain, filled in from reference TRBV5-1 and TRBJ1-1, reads KAGVTQTPRYLIKTRGQQVTLSCSPISGHRSVSWYQQTPGQGLQFLFEYFSETQRNKGNFPGRFSGRQFSNSRSEMNVSTLELGDSALYLCASSSPGQNTEAFFGQGTRLTVV.

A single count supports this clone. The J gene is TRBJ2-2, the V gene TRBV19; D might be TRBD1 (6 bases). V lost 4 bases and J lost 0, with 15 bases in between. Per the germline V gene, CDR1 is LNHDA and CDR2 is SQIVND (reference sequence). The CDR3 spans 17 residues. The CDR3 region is CASSKGVMRANTGELFF. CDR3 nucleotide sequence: TGTGCCAGTAGTAAGGGGGTTATGAGGGCGAACACCGGGGAGCTGTTTTTT.